A single sample gave rise to the 14 T cell receptor beta chains below, sequenced in a study of CD4 T cells in relation to SARS-CoV-2 and coronaviruses. Before the COVID-19 pandemic, during about 2011-2019, CD4+ T cells were taken from unexposed donors. CD4+ T cells were isolated from the cells after roughly 11 days of culture. The antigens for these receptors are not known. The data were produced by immunoSEQ multiplex PCR, yet TCRdb's version contains in-frame clones alone and is incomplete. The profile shows 25,000 or so clones, around 75% of them singletons. Sample: CD4+ T cells from PBMCs, cultured in vitro. The receptors were gathered from a human donor in good health.

This chain joins TRBV5-5 and TRBJ1-2, with TRBD1 identical over 7 bases. The CDR3 runs 14 residues. J lost 2 bases, V lost 2 bases, and 3 bases had no gene match. Germline assignment: CDR1 SGHKS and CDR2 YYEKEE (reference sequence). CDR3 coding DNA: TGTGCCAGCAGCTTTGGGACAGACAACTATGGCTACACCTTC. This gives the protein CASSFGTDNYGYTF.

The genes are TRBV6-2 or TRBV6-3 and TRBJ1-2, with 9 bases aligning to TRBD1. Germline V lookup: CDR1 MNHEY, CDR2 SVGEGT. J gave up 4 bases and V 5 bases, and 5 bases lay outside the gene matches. The CDR3 contains 14 residues. The CDR3 spells CASSPTGGSYGYTF. In DNA form, the CDR3 reads TGTGCCAGCAGTCCGACAGGGGGTAGCTATGGCTACACCTTC.

The V call is TRBV9, the J call TRBJ2-7; maybe TRBD1 (6 bases). The CDR3 covers 14 residues. Germline V gives CDR1 SGDLS, CDR2 YYNGEE. V lost 0 bases to trimming and J lost 3 bases, with 10 bases between them. CDR3: CASSVGGHSYEQYF. The CDR3 nucleotides are TGTGCCAGCAGCGTAGGGGGACACAGCTACGAGCAGTACTTC.

V is TRBV2 and J is TRBJ1-2, with D possibly matching TRBD1 (5 bases). With 1 base removed from V and 6 bases from J, the gap between germline ends came to 12 bases. The CDR3 is 14 amino acids. Germline values: CDR1 SNHLY, CDR2 FYNNEI. CDR3: CASSEVGGSHGYTF. The DNA for the CDR3 is TGTGCCAGCAGTGAAGTTGGGGGGAGCCATGGCTACACCTTC.

The chain links TRBV3-1 (or the pseudogene TRBV3-2) to TRBJ2-3; TRBD2 aligns across 13 bases. The CDR3 length is 15 residues. V trimming: 1 base; J trimming: 5 bases; junction bases outside the gene matches: 0. Germline loops: CDR1 LGHDT, CDR2 YNNKEL (reference sequence). The CDR3 region has the DNA TGTGCCAGCAGCCAAGGACTAGCGGGGGGAGATACGCAGTATTTT. This gives the protein CASSQGLAGGDTQYF.

V is TRBV29-1 and J is TRBJ2-3, with D perhaps given as TRBD1 or TRBD2 (5 bases each). V was shortened by 7 bases and J by 4 bases, with 15 bases between the two germline ends. Germline V lookup: CDR1 SQVTM, CDR2 ANQGSEA. The CDR3 consists of 13 residues. CDR3 amino acids: CSARMGDADTQYF. The CDR3 DNA reads TGCAGCGCCCGAATGGGGGATGCAGATACGCAGTATTTT.

The V gene is TRBV2, the J gene TRBJ1-1, with D hard to call. The CDR3 covers 14 residues. V lost 5 bases to trimming and J lost 1 base, with 11 bases between them. Germline V CDR1 and CDR2: SNHLY, FYNNEI. CDR3 region: CASSFKEGNTEAFF. The CDR3 DNA reads TGTGCCAGCAGTTTCAAGGAGGGGAACACTGAAGCTTTCTTT.

This clone has only a few counts. This chain connects TRBV4-3 to TRBJ1-2; D is possibly TRBD1 (6 bases). Germline values: CDR1 LGHNA, CDR2 YSLEER. V was trimmed by 1 base and J by 6 bases, leaving 12 bases between them. The CDR3 covers 14 residues. The CDR3: CASSQGQQGNGYTF. The CDR3 nucleotides read TGCGCCAGCAGCCAAGGCCAACAGGGAAATGGCTACACCTTC.

The V gene is TRBV7-7, the J gene TRBJ2-7, with D uncertain. V shed 1 base and J shed 6 bases, with 10 bases lying between them. Germline loops: CDR1 SSHAT, CDR2 FNYEAQ (reference sequence). The CDR3 extends over 13 amino acids. This CDR3 reads CASSLEVGLEQYF. The DNA of the CDR3 is TGTGCCAGCAGCTTAGAGGTAGGGCTCGAGCAGTACTTC. Drawing the rest from reference TRBV7-7 and TRBJ2-7, the complete variable domain is GAGVSQSPRYKVTKRGQDVTLRCDPISSHATLYWYQQALGQGPEFLTYFNYEAQPDKSGLPSDRFSAERPEGSISTLTIQRTEQRDSAMYRCASSLEVGLEQYFGPGTRLTVT.

The V and J genes are TRBV7-9 and TRBJ2-1, with 11 nucleotides matching TRBD1. This CDR3 contains 14 residues. The germline V gene has CDR1 SEHNR and CDR2 FQNEAQ (reference sequence). The junction had 2 bases not matched to a gene; V was cut back by 5 bases and J by 5 bases. The DNA for the CDR3 is TGTGCCAGCAGCCCGGGACAGGGGGACAATGAGCAGTTCTTC. Its translation: CASSPGQGDNEQFF.

The table lists this clone with a count of one. The chain links TRBV11-2 to TRBJ1-6; TRBD1 agrees at 8 bases. J lost 9 bases, V lost 5 bases, and 12 bases had no gene match. There are 16 residues in the CDR3. The germline V gene has CDR1 SGHAT and CDR2 FQNNGV. The CDR3 nucleotides are TGTGCCAGCAGCCCACAGGGGGGGACCGGGAGTTCACCCCTCCACTTT. Protein sequence: CASSPQGGTGSSPLHF.

The chain is built from TRBV7-3 and TRBJ2-7, with 9 bases lining up with TRBD1. The germline gives CDR1 SGHTA, CDR2 FQGTGA. J gave up 7 bases and V 3 bases, and 4 bases lay outside the gene matches. The CDR3 sequence is 13 residues long. For the CDR3, the DNA is TGTGCCAGCAGCTTGACAGGGGGTGGGGAGCAGTACTTC. Encoded protein: CASSLTGGGEQYF.

This sequence joins TRBV7-2 and TRBJ2-1; TRBD2 matches at 9 bases. After removal of 3 bases from V and 9 bases from J, the junction contained 9 bases not matched to a gene. CDR3 length: 15 residues. In germline, CDR1 is SGHTA, CDR2 FQGNSA. CDR3 sequence reads: CASSFVAGGPGEQFF. In nucleotides, the CDR3 is TGTGCCAGCAGCTTCGTCGCGGGGGGGCCCGGTGAGCAGTTCTTC. The variable domain in full, with the rest retrieved from reference TRBV7-2 and TRBJ2-1, is GAGVSQSPSNKVTEKGKDVELRCDPISGHTALYWYRQSLGQGLEFLIYFQGNSAPDKSGLPSDRFSAERTGGSVSTLTIQRTQQEDSAVYLCASSFVAGGPGEQFFGPGTRLTVL.

V usage is TRBV7-2 and J usage is TRBJ2-1; TRBD2 agrees at 10 bases. The CDR3 consists of 13 residues. V was pared by 1 base and J by 14 bases, with 5 bases of the junction left unmatched. The V gene's germline CDR1 is SGHTA and CDR2 FQGNSA. DNA for the CDR3: TGTGCCAGCAGCTTAGAGACTAGCGGGCGCAAGTTCTTC. It is translated as CASSLETSGRKFF.